This T cell receptor beta chain is from a study of blood T cells in healthy people across ages. Notes on the study in general: Compared with aged donors, long-lived donors showed fewer expanded clones, suggesting selection. Roughly linearly, TCR beta diversity per million T cells fell as age increased. Naive T cell percentage by flow cytometry tracked strongly with beta diversity.

Comment on this clonotype: As yet, its antigen is unknown.

Sample-barcoded 5' priming and a J-beta primer mix drove a second PCR of about 6 to 12 cycles. TCRdb recomputed calls from the 5' RACE reads with MiXCR, one row per CDR3 protein. Of 650,000 to 900,000 distinct CDR3 sequences in the sample, less than 80% were seen once. The sequencing sample was made of blood. The receptor was isolated from a man younger than 40 in good health.

CDR3 residues: CAAGRYGYTF. The CDR3 coding sequence is TGTGCCGCCGGAAGGTATGGCTACACCTTC. This chain uses TRBV28 with TRBJ1-2; D is ambiguous. V was shortened by 11 bases and J by 5 bases, with 9 bases between the two germline ends. This CDR3 region has 10 residues. CDR1 and CDR2 from the germline V gene are MDHEN and SYDVKM.